The T cell receptor beta chain under discussion was sequenced for a study of glioma-infiltrating T cells. Overall study findings and caveats: Non-neoplastic patients had below-expected tissue-blood divergence, while all gliomas exceeded expectation. Only very few CDR3 sequences appeared in both tissue and blood.

TCR alpha and beta CDR3 regions were amplified from RNA using iRepertoire nested multiplex PCR. Input was roughly 95-400 ng of tissue mRNA or PBMC total RNA. TCRdb processed the multiplex PCR reads anew with MiXCR; each CDR3 protein has one entry. This table holds under 200,000 distinct CDR3 sequences, about 46% found once. This CDR3 contains 12 residues. The V and J ends lost 9 bases and 9 bases, in that order; junction bases with no gene match: 8. Germline V gene sequence: CDR1 KGHSH, CDR2 LQKENI. Only one count was recorded for this clonotype. The target antigen is unknown. J is TRBJ2-1 and V is TRBV18, with 7 bases that match TRBD1. This TCR was sampled from a human donor with low-grade glioma or glioblastoma, undergoing nonglioma brain surgery, or in good health (not recorded which). Material: glioma tissue, nonneoplastic brain tissue, or PBMCs (not recorded which). In nucleotides, the CDR3 is TGTGCCAGATCAAGGACAGGTGGTGAGCAGTTCTTC. This sequence encodes CARSRTGGEQFF. Based on the CDR3 plus reference TRBV18 and TRBJ2-1, the full variable domain is NAGVMQNPRHLVRRRGQEARLRCSPMKGHSHVYWYRQLPEEGLKFMVYLQKENIIDESGMPKERFSAEFPKEGPSILRIQQVVRGDSAAYFCARSRTGGEQFFGPGTRLTVL.